A single sample gave rise to the 14 T cell receptor beta chains below, sequenced in a study of immune evolution from preneoplasia to lung adenocarcinoma (TCRdb year 2021). Libraries were made using the immunoSEQ multiplex PCR assay. TCRdb limited this immuneACCESS table to in-frame rearrangements with V and J called. A share of clones is missing; checked studies link under half to unresolved V genes, and the rest is unexplained. The sample table contains thousands of clones; only one count was recorded for around 80% of them. Roughly 2.8% of the sample is taken by the ten largest. The specimen sequenced was FFPE minimally invasive lung adenocarcinoma tissue. The sample's cell subset or site label, in plain terms: micro-invasive lung adenocarcinoma (MIA). These receptors were taken from a person in their 70s with lung adenocarcinoma.

The V and J genes are TRBV5-1 and TRBJ2-7; TRBD1 might be the D (6 bases). The V gene's germline CDR1 is SGHRS and CDR2 YFSETQ. CDR3 length: 14 residues. V lost 0 bases to trimming and J lost 5 bases, with 12 bases between them. CDR3 nucleotide sequence: TGCGCCAGCAGCTTGGAAGGCAGGGGAGACGAGCAGTACTTC. Residues: CASSLEGRGDEQYF.

The genes are TRBV2 and TRBJ2-7, with TRBD2 matching 9 bases. Losses at the gene ends were 3 bases for V and 2 bases for J; bases not matched to a gene: 5. There are 15 residues in the CDR3. Looked up from germline, CDR1 is SNHLY and CDR2 is FYNNEI. CDR3 amino acids: CASSDRREGPYEQYF. The CDR3 DNA follows: TGTGCCAGCAGTGACCGGCGGGAGGGGCCCTACGAGCAGTACTTC.

The rearrangement uses TRBV7-3 and TRBJ2-3; perhaps TRBD2 as D (6 bases). V was cut by 1 base and J by 4 bases, with 12 bases left in between. Germline CDR1 and CDR2: SGHTA and FQGTGA. This CDR3 comprises 15 residues. In DNA form, the CDR3 reads TGTGCCAGCAGCTTAAATGGGGGAGGTGCAGATACGCAGTATTTT. It translates to CASSLNGGGADTQYF.

This chain links TRBV7-9 with TRBJ2-7; TRBD2 agrees at 7 bases. This CDR3 region has 15 residues. Germline values: CDR1 SEHNR, CDR2 FQNEAQ (reference sequence). The J segment lost 4 bases and the V segment lost 5 bases, leaving 11 bases of the junction unmatched. In DNA form, the CDR3 reads TGTGCCAGCAGCCCCACGGGGGGTGGGGCTTACGAGCAGTACTTC. Its translation: CASSPTGGGAYEQYF. Based on the CDR3 plus reference TRBV7-9 and TRBJ2-7, the full variable domain is DTGVSQNPRHKITKRGQNVTFRCDPISEHNRLYWYRQTLGQGPEFLTYFQNEAQLEKSRLLSDRFSAERPKGSFSTLEIQRTEQGDSAMYLCASSPTGGGAYEQYFGPGTRLTVT.

The J gene is TRBJ2-1, the V gene TRBV5-4; unclear D gene. The CDR3 totals 13 residues. CDR1 and CDR2 from the germline V gene are SGHNT and YYREEE (reference sequence). Trimming pared 0 bases from V and 11 bases from J, leaving 12 bases between. The CDR3 region has the DNA TGTGCCAGCAGCTTGGTGGAGTCGGGTAAGCAGTTCTTC. Amino acid sequence: CASSLVESGKQFF.

The rearrangement uses TRBV9 and TRBJ1-3; D is unresolved. The CDR3 is 15 residues long. V was clipped by 5 bases and J by 0 bases, with 12 bases between them. Germline V gives CDR1 SGDLS, CDR2 YYNGEE. Here the CDR3 reads CASRQGRNSGNTIYF. The CDR3 coding sequence is TGTGCCAGCAGACAAGGACGGAACTCTGGAAACACCATATATTTT.

The V and J genes are TRBV6-1 and TRBJ1-4, with D tentatively TRBD1 (5 bases). The CDR3 length is 12 residues. Germline values: CDR1 MNHNS, CDR2 SASEGT. The germline V and J ends were trimmed by 5 bases and 7 bases, with 8 bases remaining between them. CDR3 nucleotide sequence: TGTGCCAGCAGTCCGAGGGGTGAAAAACTGTTTTTT. It translates to CASSPRGEKLFF.

The DNA for the CDR3 is TGCGCCAGAACGACGGGGGGGAATAATTCACCCCTCCACTTT. Amino acids: CARTTGGNNSPLHF. The genes are TRBV5-1 and TRBJ1-6; TRBD1 might be the D (5 bases). Germline V gene sequence: CDR1 SGHRS, CDR2 YFSETQ. V lost 8 bases to trimming and J lost 5 bases, with 14 bases between them. This CDR3 has 14 residues.

The rearrangement uses TRBV29-1 and TRBJ1-3, with TRBD1 as a possible D gene (5 bases). CDR3 length: 13 amino acids. The V gene's germline CDR1 is SQVTM and CDR2 ANQGSEA. V was pared by 3 bases and J by 0 bases, with 6 bases between. As DNA, the CDR3 is TGCAGCGTTGAGGGGGGCTCTGGAAACACCATATATTTT. Its translation: CSVEGGSGNTIYF.

The rearrangement uses TRBV2 and TRBJ2-7, with a tentative D call TRBD2 (6 bases). Trimming took 0 bases from V and 2 from J, leaving 11 bases between them. Germline V gene sequence: CDR1 SNHLY, CDR2 FYNNEI. The CDR3 totals 15 residues. The CDR3 sequence: CASSEASGTPYEQYF. CDR3 bases: TGTGCCAGCAGTGAAGCGTCCGGGACTCCCTACGAGCAGTACTTC.

In its sample, this clone was seen a few times. The chain has TRBV23-1 and TRBJ1-2, with unresolved D. TRBV23-1 is an ORF; its function is uncertain. The CDR3 sequence is 13 residues long. With 8 bases removed from V and 6 bases from J, the gap between germline ends came to 16 bases. The chain's CDR3 is CASGLLRGHGYTF. DNA for the CDR3: TGCGCCAGCGGCCTACTCCGCGGCCATGGCTACACCTTC.

V gene TRBV5-1 combines with J gene TRBJ1-2; TRBD1 is a possible D gene (6 bases). V was shortened by 4 bases and J by 1 base, with 14 bases between the two germline ends. Germline-derived CDR1 and CDR2 are SGHRS and YFSETQ. This CDR3 spans 15 amino acids. CDR3: CASSRQQGINYGYTF. Here the CDR3 DNA reads TGCGCCAGCAGCCGTCAACAGGGAATTAACTATGGCTACACCTTC.

This chain uses TRBV28 with TRBJ1-5; the D is unclear. V lost 7 bases and J lost 3, with 22 bases in between. The CDR3 has 17 amino acids. CDR1 and CDR2 (germline): MDHEN, SYDVKM. The DNA of the CDR3 is TGTGCCAGCACTCCCGGTTCCAGGACCCTTTACAATCAGCCCCAGCATTTT. Encoded protein: CASTPGSRTLYNQPQHF.

CDR3 loop: CAWSVPNVLGYTF. CDR3 nucleotide sequence: TGTGCCTGGAGTGTACCGAACGTTTTGGGCTACACCTTC. V and J are TRBV30 and TRBJ1-2; D unclear. Per the germline V gene, CDR1 is GTSNPN and CDR2 is SVGIG (reference sequence). This CDR3 comprises 13 residues. The V and J ends lost 0 bases and 8 bases respectively, with 13 bases between them.